The 13 T cell receptor beta chains below all came from one sample that was sequenced in a study of T cell responses to AZD1222 COVID-19 vaccine. Sequencing was performed with immunoSEQ multiplex PCR; in TCRdb, only in-frame clones are kept and a portion is missing. In the table there are approximately 31,000 clones, 70% to 90% of which are singletons. The sample here was peripheral blood, taken 28 days after the second AZD1222 dose. Receptors were obtained from an adult who received the AZD1222 COVID-19 vaccine.

The chain is built from TRBV18 and TRBJ2-6, with D possibly being TRBD2 (6 bases). V dropped 5 bases and J dropped 3 bases, with 14 bases sitting between them. The CDR3 runs to 16 residues. Germline V gene data show CDR1 as KGHSH and CDR2 as LQKENI. The CDR3 DNA reads TGTGCCAGCTCAGCGATTACGGGGGTTGGGGCCAACGTCCTGACTTTC. It yields the protein CASSAITGVGANVLTF.

The chain has TRBV11-1 and TRBJ2-7, with a tentative D call TRBD2 (5 bases). Trimming pared 5 bases from V and 5 bases from J, leaving 16 bases between. The V gene's germline CDR1 is SGHAT and CDR2 FQDESV (reference sequence). CDR3 length equals 14 residues. CDR3 loop: CASSELGFGDEQYF. CDR3 DNA: TGTGCCAGCAGCGAGCTTGGATTCGGGGACGAGCAGTACTTC. Filled out from reference TRBV11-1 and TRBJ2-7, the complete variable domain reads EAEVAQSPRYKITEKSQAVAFWCDPISGHATLYWYRQILGQGPELLVQFQDESVVDDSQLPKDRFSAERLKGVDSTLKIQPAELGDSAMYLCASSELGFGDEQYFGPGTRLTVT.

V and J are TRBV30 and TRBJ1-2; perhaps TRBD1 as D (5 bases). This CDR3 region has 13 residues. Trimming removed 5 bases at V and 4 bases at J, with 14 bases between. CDR1 is GTSNPN, CDR2 SVGIG, per germline (reference sequence). The CDR3 DNA sequence: TGTGCCTGGGCTGGTACAGGAACCTATGGCTACACCTTC. Amino acid sequence: CAWAGTGTYGYTF. Combining the CDR3 with reference TRBV30 and TRBJ1-2 gives the whole variable domain SQTIHQWPATLVQPVGSPLSLECTVEGTSNPNLYWYRQAAGRGLQLLFYSVGIGQISSEVPQNLSASRPQDRQFILSSKKLLLSDSGFYLCAWAGTGTYGYTFGSGTRLTVV.

This clone was counted once. V is TRBV7-9 and J is TRBJ2-2; no clear D gene. V lost 0 bases and J lost 3, with 8 bases in between. Germline CDR1 SEHNR, CDR2 FQNEAQ (reference sequence). This CDR3 has 15 amino acids. The CDR3 coding sequence is TGTGCCAGCAGCTTAGCGGGCAGCTACACCGGGGAGCTGTTTTTT. The encoded protein is CASSLAGSYTGELFF.

This chain uses TRBV6-5 with TRBJ2-1; the D gene could be TRBD1 or TRBD2 (6 bases each). The CDR3 covers 14 residues. Trimming shortened V by 8 bases and J by 6 bases, and 17 bases separated the two germline ends. The germline V gene encodes CDR1 MNHEY and CDR2 SVGAGI. This CDR3 reads CASWGRGLGNEQFF. The CDR3 nucleotides read TGTGCCAGCTGGGGGCGGGGTCTCGGCAATGAGCAGTTCTTC.

This chain uses TRBV4-2 with TRBJ1-1, with D unclear. The CDR3 sequence is 13 residues long. Trimming pared 3 bases from V and 0 bases from J, leaving 5 bases between. Per the germline V gene, CDR1 is LGHNA and CDR2 is YNFKEQ. The CDR3 DNA reads as TGTGCCAGCAGCCACGATTTGAACACTGAAGCTTTCTTT. This encodes CASSHDLNTEAFF.

The V gene is TRBV6-6, the J gene TRBJ2-7, with D possibly TRBD2 on 5 matching bases. CDR3 length: 12 amino acids. In germline, CDR1 is MNHNY, CDR2 SVGAGI (reference sequence). Trimming shortened V by 3 bases and J by 5 bases, and 8 bases separated the two germline ends. DNA of the CDR3: TGTGCCAGCAGTTATCCGACTAACGAGCAGTACTTC. This sequence encodes CASSYPTNEQYF.

The chain carries TRBV9 and TRBJ1-2, with a weak D call TRBD1 (5 bases). CDR1 SGDLS and CDR2 YYNGEE come from the germline V gene. The CDR3 covers 16 residues. V lost 2 bases and J lost 3, with 17 bases in between. CDR3 in amino acids: CASSVFRGVGDYGYTF. In nucleotides, the CDR3 is TGTGCCAGCAGCGTTTTTAGAGGGGTTGGGGACTATGGCTACACCTTC.

The V call is TRBV7-3, the J call TRBJ1-1; D is undetermined. V lost 2 bases and J 12 bases, leaving 19 bases between the germline ends. CDR1 and CDR2 (germline): SGHTA, FQGTGA. CDR3 length: 14 residues. CDR3 protein: CASSLAGGSKETFF. DNA for the CDR3: TGTGCCAGCAGCTTAGCAGGAGGGAGTAAGGAAACTTTCTTT.

This chain joins TRBV6-2 or TRBV6-3 and TRBJ2-7; D is uncertain. V gave up 0 bases and J gave up 0 bases, with 6 bases separating them. Germline CDR1 is MNHEY and CDR2 is SVGEGT. The CDR3 loop spans 14 amino acids. CDR3 nucleotide sequence: TGTGCCAGCAGTTACTCGCACACCTCCTACGAGCAGTACTTC. This gives the protein CASSYSHTSYEQYF.

This clone appeared once. The gene calls are TRBV6-1 and TRBJ1-2, with TRBD1 matching 7 bases. Germline V lookup: CDR1 MNHNS, CDR2 SASEGT. This CDR3 spans 14 amino acids. The trim removed 2 bases at V and 3 bases at J, leaving 3 bases unmatched. CDR3 DNA sequence: TGTGCCAGCAGTGAACCAGACAGGGACTATGGCTACACCTTC. Amino acids: CASSEPDRDYGYTF.

The chain combines TRBV7-9 with TRBJ1-2; tentatively, D is TRBD1 (5 bases). This CDR3 has 16 amino acids. CDR1 is SEHNR and CDR2 is FQNEAQ in the germline V gene (reference sequence). The V end lost 5 bases, the J end lost 1 base, and 17 bases lay between the germline ends. CDR3 region: CASSPLSGPSNYGYTF. CDR3 nucleotides: TGTGCCAGCAGCCCACTCTCGGGACCTAGTAACTATGGCTACACCTTC.

The chain employs TRBV29-1 and TRBJ1-1, with D unclear. V dropped 4 bases and J dropped 2 bases, with 5 bases sitting between them. Germline V gene data show CDR1 as SQVTM and CDR2 as ANQGSEA. CDR3 length: 11 residues. CDR3 sequence reads: CSVAYNTEAFF. CDR3 in DNA: TGCAGCGTTGCCTATAACACTGAAGCTTTCTTT.